These T cell receptor beta chains were read from a single sample in a study of cytomegalovirus exposure and HLA in healthy donors. The method was immunoSEQ multiplex PCR; TCRdb's version includes in-frame clones alone and lacks a portion of them. The data contain around 300,000 clones, 70% to 90% of them seen just once; the ten biggest clones take up less than 1.2%. Sequencing was done on a sample of PBMCs. The receptor set was obtained from a woman aged 18 to 35 in good health and CMV-seronegative. The CDR3 runs from the conserved cysteine through the conserved F or W. The D gene is left open where the match is weak. Clone size, where shown, is once, few, many, or a class for clones that have expanded.

v_gene: TRBV9
j_gene: TRBJ1-1
abundance: -
d_gene: -
CDR3aa: CASSVGGGYTEAFF
CDR3nt: TGTGCCAGCAGCGTAGGTGGAGGATACACTGAAGCTTTCTTT

v_gene: TRBV2
j_gene: TRBJ1-1
abundance: -
d_gene: TRBD1
CDR3aa: CASSGSNPGGTEAFF
CDR3nt: TGTGCCAGCAGTGGGAGTAACCCAGGGGGCACTGAAGCTTTCTTT

v_gene: TRBV29-1
j_gene: TRBJ2-1
abundance: -
d_gene: -
CDR3aa: CSMTGPSSYNEQFF
CDR3nt: TGCAGCATGACAGGACCAAGCTCCTACAATGAGCAGTTCTTC

v_gene: TRBV11-2
j_gene: TRBJ1-2
abundance: -
d_gene: -
CDR3aa: CASSLDRRGGQNYGYTF
CDR3nt: TGTGCCAGCAGCTTAGATCGAAGGGGGGGCCAGAACTATGGCTACACCTTC

v_gene: TRBV5-6
j_gene: TRBJ2-3
abundance: -
d_gene: TRBD1
CDR3aa: CASSLQGAGKTDTQYF
CDR3nt: TGTGCCAGCAGCTTACAGGGGGCGGGTAAGACAGATACGCAGTATTTT

v_gene: TRBV11-2
j_gene: TRBJ2-7
abundance: -
d_gene: TRBD1
CDR3aa: CASSARGQGERKEQYF
CDR3nt: TGTGCCAGCAGCGCCCGCGGACAGGGGGAGAGGAAAGAGCAGTACTTC

v_gene: TRBV30
j_gene: TRBJ1-5
abundance: -
d_gene: -
CDR3aa: CAWSPTTGSNQPQHF
CDR3nt: TGTGCCTGGAGTCCCACAACAGGGAGCAATCAGCCCCAGCATTTT

v_gene: TRBV6-5
j_gene: TRBJ1-2
abundance: -
d_gene: -
CDR3aa: CASSYSSRSGKDGYTF
CDR3nt: TGTGCCAGCAGTTACTCGAGTCGTTCAGGGAAAGATGGCTACACCTTC

v_gene: TRBV27
j_gene: TRBJ2-7
abundance: -
d_gene: -
CDR3aa: CASSSIPVRTLSGEQYF
CDR3nt: TGTGCCAGCAGTTCCATTCCGGTAAGGACATTATCTGGCGAGCAGTACTTC

v_gene: TRBV7-2
j_gene: TRBJ1-5
abundance: -
d_gene: TRBD1
CDR3aa: CASSLAPAGGGQPQHF
CDR3nt: TGTGCCAGCAGCTTAGCGCCGGCAGGGGGCGGTCAGCCCCAGCATTTT

v_gene: TRBV6-5
j_gene: TRBJ1-2
abundance: -
d_gene: -
CDR3aa: CASRRPQAYGYTF
CDR3nt: TGTGCCAGTAGGAGGCCTCAGGCCTATGGCTACACCTTC

v_gene: TRBV5-6
j_gene: TRBJ2-1
abundance: -
d_gene: TRBD2
CDR3aa: CASSLASGGVGYNEQFF
CDR3nt: TGTGCCAGCAGCTTGGCTAGCGGGGGCGTTGGCTACAATGAGCAGTTCTTC

v_gene: TRBV30
j_gene: TRBJ1-5
abundance: -
d_gene: -
CDR3aa: CAWSWAGDQPQHF
CDR3nt: TGTGCCTGGAGTTGGGCAGGGGATCAGCCCCAGCATTTT

v_gene: TRBV5-5
j_gene: TRBJ1-2
abundance: -
d_gene: TRBD1
CDR3aa: CASSGGGTASNYGYTF
CDR3nt: TGTGCCAGCAGCGGTGGAGGGACAGCCTCTAACTATGGCTACACCTTC

v_gene: TRBV30
j_gene: TRBJ1-1
abundance: few
d_gene: -
CDR3aa: CAWSVRGNTEAFF
CDR3nt: TGTGCCTGGAGTGTTCGGGGGAACACTGAAGCTTTCTTT

v_gene: TRBV27
j_gene: TRBJ1-2
abundance: once
d_gene: -
CDR3aa: CASRGSGQGGGYTF
CDR3nt: TGTGCCAGCAGGGGATCAGGGCAGGGTGGTGGCTACACCTTC

v_gene: TRBV5-1
j_gene: TRBJ2-6
abundance: -
d_gene: -
CDR3aa: CASSYAGTRVSGANVLTF
CDR3nt: TGCGCCAGCAGCTACGCGGGGACCCGCGTCTCTGGGGCCAACGTCCTGACTTTC

v_gene: TRBV4-3
j_gene: TRBJ2-1
abundance: once
d_gene: TRBD1
CDR3aa: CASSLGTGPDEQFF
CDR3nt: TGCGCCAGCAGCCTTGGGACAGGGCCAGATGAGCAGTTCTTC

v_gene: TRBV30
j_gene: TRBJ1-1
abundance: many
d_gene: -
CDR3aa: CAWEPGRNTEAFF
CDR3nt: TGTGCCTGGGAACCGGGGAGAAACACTGAAGCTTTCTTT

v_gene: TRBV9
j_gene: TRBJ2-3
abundance: -
d_gene: -
CDR3aa: CASSGRGRATDTQYF
CDR3nt: TGTGCCAGCAGCGGGAGGGGGCGGGCCACAGATACGCAGTATTTT

v_gene: TRBV10-1
j_gene: TRBJ2-1
abundance: -
d_gene: -
CDR3aa: CASSGADSSSYNEQFF
CDR3nt: TGCGCCAGCAGTGGAGCGGACTCGAGCTCCTACAATGAGCAGTTCTTC

v_gene: TRBV6-5
j_gene: TRBJ2-2
abundance: -
d_gene: TRBD1
CDR3aa: CAVGQSNTGELFF
CDR3nt: TGTGCCGTGGGACAGTCGAACACCGGGGAGCTGTTTTTT

v_gene: TRBV21-1
j_gene: TRBJ2-7
abundance: few
d_gene: -
CDR3aa: CASSICRRVDYEQYF
CDR3nt: TGTGCCAGCAGCATATGTCGTCGCGTCGATTACGAGCAGTACTTC

v_gene: TRBV5-8
j_gene: TRBJ2-7
abundance: -
d_gene: TRBD2
CDR3aa: CASSSGLAGAGEQYF
CDR3nt: TGTGCCAGCAGCTCCGGACTAGCGGGAGCGGGAGAGCAGTACTTC

v_gene: TRBV7-2
j_gene: TRBJ2-1
abundance: once
d_gene: TRBD2
CDR3aa: CASSFTSGSYNEQFF
CDR3nt: TGTGCCAGCAGCTTTACTAGCGGCTCCTACAATGAGCAGTTCTTC

v_gene: TRBV7-8
j_gene: TRBJ2-7
abundance: -
d_gene: -
CDR3aa: CASSLHPGSSYEQYF
CDR3nt: TGTGCCAGCAGCCTACACCCCGGGAGCTCCTACGAGCAGTACTTC

v_gene: TRBV9
j_gene: TRBJ1-2
abundance: -
d_gene: TRBD1
CDR3aa: CASRMTGTYGYTF
CDR3nt: TGTGCCAGCAGAATGACAGGGACCTATGGCTACACCTTC

v_gene: TRBV7-2
j_gene: TRBJ2-7
abundance: -
d_gene: -
CDR3aa: CASSLDFSGYYEQYF
CDR3nt: TGTGCCAGCAGCTTAGATTTTAGCGGTTATTACGAGCAGTACTTC

v_gene: TRBV27
j_gene: TRBJ1-2
abundance: -
d_gene: -
CDR3aa: CASSLSRGGYGYTF
CDR3nt: TGTGCCAGCAGTTTATCGAGGGGGGGCTATGGCTACACCTTC

v_gene: TRBV9
j_gene: TRBJ1-3
abundance: once
d_gene: -
CDR3aa: CASSGAGSGNTIYF
CDR3nt: TGTGCCAGCAGCGGGGCGGGGTCTGGAAACACCATATATTTT

v_gene: TRBV30
j_gene: TRBJ2-7
abundance: few
d_gene: -
CDR3aa: CAPRDEQYF
CDR3nt: TGTGCCCCCCGGGACGAGCAGTACTTC

v_gene: TRBV5-4
j_gene: TRBJ2-7
abundance: -
d_gene: TRBD2
CDR3aa: CASSFRAGGTGEQYF
CDR3nt: TGTGCCAGCAGCTTCCGAGCGGGGGGGACGGGCGAGCAGTACTTC

v_gene: TRBV6-1
j_gene: TRBJ2-2
abundance: -
d_gene: -
CDR3aa: CASSLRGELFF
CDR3nt: TGTGCCAGCAGTTTGAGGGGGGAGCTGTTTTTT

v_gene: TRBV27
j_gene: TRBJ2-7
abundance: -
d_gene: TRBD1
CDR3aa: CASRGSPDRALYEQYF
CDR3nt: TGTGCCAGCAGGGGAAGTCCGGACAGGGCCCTCTACGAGCAGTACTTC

v_gene: TRBV6-5
j_gene: TRBJ2-7
abundance: -
d_gene: -
CDR3aa: CASSGWRGGDEQYF
CDR3nt: TGTGCCAGCAGTGGTTGGAGGGGTGGGGACGAGCAGTACTTC

v_gene: TRBV19
j_gene: TRBJ2-1
abundance: -
d_gene: -
CDR3aa: CASSIQRSSYNEQFF
CDR3nt: TGTGCCAGTAGTATCCAGCGGAGCTCCTACAATGAGCAGTTCTTC

v_gene: TRBV6-6
j_gene: TRBJ2-7
abundance: -
d_gene: -
CDR3aa: CASSDSYEQYF
CDR3nt: TGTGCCAGCAGTGACAGCTACGAGCAGTACTTC

v_gene: TRBV10-3
j_gene: TRBJ2-7
abundance: -
d_gene: TRBD2
CDR3aa: CATGATSGNYEQYF
CDR3nt: TGTGCCACTGGGGCGACTAGCGGAAACTACGAGCAGTACTTC

v_gene: TRBV9
j_gene: TRBJ2-2
abundance: -
d_gene: -
CDR3aa: CASSVEGSGIGELFF
CDR3nt: TGTGCCAGCAGCGTAGAAGGTAGCGGCATCGGGGAGCTGTTTTTT

v_gene: TRBV11-2
j_gene: TRBJ2-3
abundance: -
d_gene: TRBD2
CDR3aa: CASSSKTSGDTDTQYF
CDR3nt: TGTGCCAGCAGCTCCAAGACTAGCGGGGACACAGATACGCAGTATTTT

v_gene: TRBV5-1
j_gene: TRBJ1-3
abundance: -
d_gene: -
CDR3aa: CASSLESLGNTIYF
CDR3nt: TGCGCCAGCAGCCTGGAGTCCCTAGGAAACACCATATATTTT

v_gene: TRBV27
j_gene: TRBJ2-7
abundance: -
d_gene: TRBD1
CDR3aa: CASSLGQGAREQYF
CDR3nt: TGTGCCAGCAGTTTGGGACAGGGGGCGAGAGAGCAGTACTTC

v_gene: TRBV28
j_gene: TRBJ2-3
abundance: -
d_gene: TRBD2
CDR3aa: CASSLAGTSGKDTQYF
CDR3nt: TGTGCCAGCAGTTTAGCCGGGACTAGCGGGAAAGATACGCAGTATTTT

v_gene: TRBV6-1
j_gene: TRBJ2-7
abundance: once
d_gene: TRBD2
CDR3aa: CASTQWGTRNYEQYF
CDR3nt: TGTGCCAGCACTCAGTGGGGGACTAGGAACTACGAGCAGTACTTC

v_gene: TRBV27
j_gene: TRBJ2-7
abundance: -
d_gene: TRBD2
CDR3aa: CASSPYSGRLSEQYF
CDR3nt: TGTGCCAGCAGCCCATATAGCGGGAGACTTTCCGAGCAGTACTTC

v_gene: TRBV6-6
j_gene: TRBJ1-4
abundance: -
d_gene: TRBD1
CDR3aa: CASSLAGQEAEKLFF
CDR3nt: TGTGCCAGCAGCCTGGCAGGACAGGAAGCTGAAAAACTGTTTTTT

v_gene: TRBV5-1
j_gene: TRBJ1-1
abundance: few
d_gene: TRBD1
CDR3aa: CASSSDRARAFF
CDR3nt: TGCGCCAGCAGCTCGGACAGGGCGAGAGCTTTCTTT

v_gene: TRBV5-1
j_gene: TRBJ2-3
abundance: -
d_gene: -
CDR3aa: CASETGSNTDTQYF
CDR3nt: TGCGCCAGCGAAACAGGGTCAAACACAGATACGCAGTATTTT

v_gene: TRBV5-1
j_gene: TRBJ1-1
abundance: -
d_gene: -
CDR3aa: CASRLKSRDLTEAFF
CDR3nt: TGCGCCAGCAGATTGAAATCCAGGGATTTGACTGAAGCTTTCTTT

v_gene: TRBV6-5
j_gene: TRBJ1-4
abundance: once
d_gene: -
CDR3aa: CASSYIKTGINEKLFF
CDR3nt: TGTGCCAGCAGTTACATAAAGACGGGGATAAACGAAAAACTGTTTTTT

v_gene: TRBV6-5
j_gene: TRBJ1-1
abundance: once
d_gene: TRBD1
CDR3aa: CASSYALQGALTEAFF
CDR3nt: TGTGCCAGCAGTTACGCACTACAGGGGGCCCTCACTGAAGCTTTCTTT

v_gene: TRBV18
j_gene: TRBJ2-1
abundance: -
d_gene: TRBD2
CDR3aa: CASSPRGEWNEQFF
CDR3nt: TGTGCCAGCTCACCGCGGGGGGAGTGGAATGAGCAGTTCTTC

v_gene: TRBV27
j_gene: TRBJ1-4
abundance: -
d_gene: TRBD1
CDR3aa: CASSPWTGANEKLFF
CDR3nt: TGTGCCAGCAGTCCCTGGACAGGAGCTAATGAAAAACTGTTTTTT

v_gene: TRBV29-1
j_gene: TRBJ2-2
abundance: -
d_gene: -
CDR3aa: CSVEDSGELFF
CDR3nt: TGCAGCGTTGAAGACAGCGGGGAGCTGTTTTTT

v_gene: TRBV10-3
j_gene: TRBJ2-5
abundance: -
d_gene: -
CDR3aa: CAISDSGERGTQYF
CDR3nt: TGTGCCATCAGTGACTCGGGGGAGAGGGGGACCCAGTACTTC

v_gene: TRBV7-8
j_gene: TRBJ1-4
abundance: -
d_gene: TRBD1
CDR3aa: CASSLSSGQGIGTNEKLFF
CDR3nt: TGTGCCAGCAGCTTATCGTCCGGACAGGGGATCGGTACTAATGAAAAACTGTTTTTT

v_gene: TRBV25-1
j_gene: TRBJ2-5
abundance: -
d_gene: TRBD1
CDR3aa: CASSESGRGLRETQYF
CDR3nt: TGTGCCAGCAGTGAATCAGGCAGGGGGCTACGAGAGACCCAGTACTTC

v_gene: TRBV11-1
j_gene: TRBJ1-2
abundance: -
d_gene: TRBD1
CDR3aa: CASSPRTGTVTYGYTF
CDR3nt: TGTGCCAGCAGCCCCCGCACCGGGACAGTAACCTATGGCTACACCTTC